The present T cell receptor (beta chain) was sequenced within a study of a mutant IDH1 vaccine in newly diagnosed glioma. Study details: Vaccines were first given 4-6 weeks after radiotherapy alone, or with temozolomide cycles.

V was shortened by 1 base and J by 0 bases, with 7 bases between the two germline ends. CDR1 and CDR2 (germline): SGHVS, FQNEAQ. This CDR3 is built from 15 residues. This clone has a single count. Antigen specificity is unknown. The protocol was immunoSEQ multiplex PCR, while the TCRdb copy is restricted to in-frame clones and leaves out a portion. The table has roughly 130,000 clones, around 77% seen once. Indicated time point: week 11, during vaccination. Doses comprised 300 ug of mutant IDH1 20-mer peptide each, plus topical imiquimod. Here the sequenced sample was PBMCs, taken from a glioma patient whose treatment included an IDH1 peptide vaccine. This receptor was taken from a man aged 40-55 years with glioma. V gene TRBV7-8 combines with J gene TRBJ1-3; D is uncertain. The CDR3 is CASSLVRSSGNTIYF. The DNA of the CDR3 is TGTGCCAGCAGCTTAGTCAGGAGCTCTGGAAACACCATATATTTT.